The T cell receptor beta chain described here comes from a study of blood T cell repertoires in COVID-19 (dated by TCRdb to the early 2020s). Regarding the complete study: Collaborator samples came from the United States, Italy and Spain and covered acute and convalescent phases of COVID-19. The material from the prospective study consisted of cDNA or gDNA derived from T cells, B-cell-depleted T cells, or PBMCs. The dataset comprised deeply sampled blood TCRbeta repertoires from subjects exposed to, actively infected with, or recovered from COVID-19. The repertoires were released in a freely available public database meant as a resource for research on the immune response to SARS-CoV-2. The samples were drawn from two sources: the first 160 participants of the ongoing ImmuneRACE study, and 1,254 subjects contributed by 6 global collaborators. The sample metadata nearly always contained a de-identified subject ID, COVID-19 status, age in years and sex. Where available, HLA class I and class II types were obtained from metadata supplied by the sample provider rather than from assay-based typing. Points the paper makes about the study in general: The quantity of clinical and demographic metadata differed by source and by participant and was supplied without curation.

Comment on this clone: The antigen it recognizes is unknown. Per-base qualities were not stored, and no clone one base away is much larger.

TCRbeta CDR3 regions were amplified from genomic DNA using the immunoSEQ Assay, a bias-controlled multiplex PCR. The source study handled its data this way. The number of nucleated cells in each sample was estimated by amplification of reference gene primers within the assay. To quantify the absolute abundance of each unique TCRbeta CDR3 rearrangement, sequence reads were collapsed and filtered. Productive Simpson clonality was computed per sample as the square root of Simpson's diversity index over productive rearrangements. TCRdb's version of the immuneACCESS table is confined to in-frame rearrangements and falls short of the full clone set. An unresolved V gene accounts for under half of the shortfall where checked; the remainder is of unknown origin. From that table come the V and J calls and clone size; the DNA was used to work out D and trimming. This sample lists around 64,000 clones; around 90% were detected once. Under 13% of the sample comes from the top ten.

The collaborating institutions used their own protocols to collect whole blood in K2EDTA tubes. Collaborator samples were shipped for TCRbeta analysis as frozen whole blood, isolated PBMCs, or DNA extracted from either sample type. Source material: peripheral blood. The sequence came from a young woman with acute or convalescent COVID-19.

The DNA sequence is given as TGTGCCAGCAGTGAAGCGTCGTACTCTGGGGCCAACGTCCTGACTTTC. This sequence encodes CASSEASYSGANVLTF. The sequence is built from TRBV6-1 and TRBJ2-6, with the identity of the D gene unclear. As encoded in the germline V gene, CDR1 is MNHNS while CDR2 is SASEGT. The CDR3 goes from the cysteine to the phenylalanine over 16 residues. The DNA shown is the 48-base CDR3, in frame from base 1. Trimming costs V 0 bases and J 0 bases, and their ends lie 6 bases apart.